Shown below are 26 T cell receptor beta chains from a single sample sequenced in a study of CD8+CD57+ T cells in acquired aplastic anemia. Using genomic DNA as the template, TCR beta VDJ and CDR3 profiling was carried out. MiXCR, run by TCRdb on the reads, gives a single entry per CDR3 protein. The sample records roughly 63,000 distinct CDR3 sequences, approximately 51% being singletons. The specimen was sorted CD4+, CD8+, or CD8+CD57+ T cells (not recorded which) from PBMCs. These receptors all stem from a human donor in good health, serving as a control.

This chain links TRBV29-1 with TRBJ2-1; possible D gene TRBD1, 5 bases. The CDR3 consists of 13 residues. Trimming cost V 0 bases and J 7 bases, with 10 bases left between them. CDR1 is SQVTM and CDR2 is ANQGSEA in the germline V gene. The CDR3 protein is CSVEDQRGNEQFF. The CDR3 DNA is TGCAGCGTTGAAGATCAAAGGGGTAATGAGCAGTTCTTC.

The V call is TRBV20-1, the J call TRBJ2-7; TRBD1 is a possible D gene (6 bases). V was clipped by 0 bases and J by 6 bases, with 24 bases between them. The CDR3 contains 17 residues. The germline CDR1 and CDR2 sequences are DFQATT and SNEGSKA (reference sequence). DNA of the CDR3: TGCAGTGCTAGAGATCCCGGGTCAGGGGATCAAGTCGCCGAGCAGTACTTC. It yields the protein CSARDPGSGDQVAEQYF.

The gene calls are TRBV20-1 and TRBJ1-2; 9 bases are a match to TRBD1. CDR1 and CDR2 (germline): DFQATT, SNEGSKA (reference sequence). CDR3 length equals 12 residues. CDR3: CRPGQGAYGYTF. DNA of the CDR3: TGCCGACCGGGACAGGGAGCCTATGGCTACACCTTC.

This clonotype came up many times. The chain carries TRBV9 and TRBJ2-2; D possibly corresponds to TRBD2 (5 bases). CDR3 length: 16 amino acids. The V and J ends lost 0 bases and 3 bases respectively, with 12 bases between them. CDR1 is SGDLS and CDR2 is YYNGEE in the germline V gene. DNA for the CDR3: TGTGCCAGCAGCGTAGCTTCGCGGGCGGACACCGGGGAGCTGTTTTTT. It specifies CASSVASRADTGELFF.

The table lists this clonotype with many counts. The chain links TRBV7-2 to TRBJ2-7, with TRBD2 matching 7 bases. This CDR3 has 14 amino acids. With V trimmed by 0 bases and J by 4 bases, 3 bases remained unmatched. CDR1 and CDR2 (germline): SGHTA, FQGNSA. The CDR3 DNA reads TGTGCCAGCAGCTTAGCGGGAGGGGCATACGAGCAGTACTTC. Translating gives CASSLAGGAYEQYF. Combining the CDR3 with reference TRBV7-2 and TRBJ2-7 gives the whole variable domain GAGVSQSPSNKVTEKGKDVELRCDPISGHTALYWYRQSLGQGLEFLIYFQGNSAPDKSGLPSDRFSAERTGGSVSTLTIQRTQQEDSAVYLCASSLAGGAYEQYFGPGTRLTVT.

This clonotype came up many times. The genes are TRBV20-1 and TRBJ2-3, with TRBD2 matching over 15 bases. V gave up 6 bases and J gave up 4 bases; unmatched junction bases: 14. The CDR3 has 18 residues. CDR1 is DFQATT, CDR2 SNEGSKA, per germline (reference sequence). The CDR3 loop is CSAMRGLAGGRGADTQYF. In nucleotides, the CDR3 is TGCAGTGCAATGCGGGGACTAGCGGGAGGAAGGGGTGCAGATACGCAGTATTTT.

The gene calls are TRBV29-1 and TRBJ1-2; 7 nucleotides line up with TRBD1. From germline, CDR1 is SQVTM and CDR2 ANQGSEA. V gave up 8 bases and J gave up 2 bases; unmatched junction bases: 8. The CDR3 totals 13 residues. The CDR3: CSPKRDSNYGYTF. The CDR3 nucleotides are TGCAGCCCAAAGAGGGACAGCAACTATGGCTACACCTTC.

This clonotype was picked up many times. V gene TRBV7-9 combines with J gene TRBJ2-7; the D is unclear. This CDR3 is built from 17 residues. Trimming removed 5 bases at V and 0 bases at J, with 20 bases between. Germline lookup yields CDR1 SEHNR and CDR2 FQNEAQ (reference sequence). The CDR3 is CASSVTVRDGSSYEQYF. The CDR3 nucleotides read TGTGCCAGCAGCGTAACCGTCCGAGACGGCAGCTCCTACGAGCAGTACTTC.

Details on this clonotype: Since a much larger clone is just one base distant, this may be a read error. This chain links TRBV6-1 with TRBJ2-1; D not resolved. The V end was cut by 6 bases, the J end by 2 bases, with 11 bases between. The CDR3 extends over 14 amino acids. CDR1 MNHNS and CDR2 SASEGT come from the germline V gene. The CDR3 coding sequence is TGTGCCAGCAGGGGCAGGACGACCTACAATGAGCAGTTCTTC. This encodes CASRGRTTYNEQFF.

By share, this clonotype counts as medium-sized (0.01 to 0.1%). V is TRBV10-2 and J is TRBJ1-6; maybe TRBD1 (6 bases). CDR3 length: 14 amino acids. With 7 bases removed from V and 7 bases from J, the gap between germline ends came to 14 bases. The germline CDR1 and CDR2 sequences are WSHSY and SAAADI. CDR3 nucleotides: TGCGCCAGCACCGGAGGGGGGTTAAATTCACCCCTCCACTTT. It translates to CASTGGGLNSPLHF.

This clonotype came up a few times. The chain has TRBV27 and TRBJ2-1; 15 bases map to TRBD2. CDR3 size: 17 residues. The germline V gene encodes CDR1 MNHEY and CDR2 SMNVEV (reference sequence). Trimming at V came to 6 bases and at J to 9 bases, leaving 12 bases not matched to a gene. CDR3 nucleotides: TGTGCCAGCAGACGAGGGGCCCCGGGACTAGCGGGAGGTGAGCAGTTCTTC. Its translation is CASRRGAPGLAGGEQFF.

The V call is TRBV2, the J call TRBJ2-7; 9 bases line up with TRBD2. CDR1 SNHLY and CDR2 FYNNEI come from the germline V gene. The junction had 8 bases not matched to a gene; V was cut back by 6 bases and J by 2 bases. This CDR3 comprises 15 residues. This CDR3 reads CASRQTSGYTYEQYF. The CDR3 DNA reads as TGTGCCAGCAGGCAGACTAGCGGATATACCTACGAGCAGTACTTC.

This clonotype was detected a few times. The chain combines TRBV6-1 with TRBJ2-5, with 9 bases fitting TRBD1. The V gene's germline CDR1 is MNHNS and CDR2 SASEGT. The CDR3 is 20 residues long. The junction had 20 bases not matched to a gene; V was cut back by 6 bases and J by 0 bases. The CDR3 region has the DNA TGTGCCAGCAGCCAGAACCCCGACAGGGGGATTATCTGGTACCAAGAGACCCAGTACTTC. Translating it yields CASSQNPDRGIIWYQETQYF.

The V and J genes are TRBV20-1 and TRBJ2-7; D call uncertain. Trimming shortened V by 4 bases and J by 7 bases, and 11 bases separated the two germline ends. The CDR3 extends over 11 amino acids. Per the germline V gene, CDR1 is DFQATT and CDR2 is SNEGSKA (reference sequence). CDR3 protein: CSAKSVGEQYF. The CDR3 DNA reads TGCAGTGCTAAATCGGTGGGAGAGCAGTACTTC.

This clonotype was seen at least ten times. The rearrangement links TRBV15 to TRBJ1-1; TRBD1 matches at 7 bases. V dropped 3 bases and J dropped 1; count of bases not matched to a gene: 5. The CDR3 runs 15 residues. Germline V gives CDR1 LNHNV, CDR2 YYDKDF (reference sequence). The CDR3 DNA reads TGTGCCACCAGCAGCCGAACAGGGGAGAACACTGAAGCTTTCTTT. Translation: CATSSRTGENTEAFF. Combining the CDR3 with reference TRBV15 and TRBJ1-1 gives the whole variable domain DAMVIQNPRYQVTQFGKPVTLSCSQTLNHNVMYWYQQKSSQAPKLLFHYYDKDFNNEADTPDNFQSRRPNTSFCFLDIRSPGLGDTAMYLCATSSRTGENTEAFFGQGTRLTVV.

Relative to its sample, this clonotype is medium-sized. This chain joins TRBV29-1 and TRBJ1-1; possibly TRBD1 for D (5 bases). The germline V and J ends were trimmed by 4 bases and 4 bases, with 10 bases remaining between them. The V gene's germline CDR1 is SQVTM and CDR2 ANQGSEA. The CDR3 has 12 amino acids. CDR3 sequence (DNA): TGCAGCGTTGGTCAGGGCTTCACTGAAGCTTTCTTT. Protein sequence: CSVGQGFTEAFF.

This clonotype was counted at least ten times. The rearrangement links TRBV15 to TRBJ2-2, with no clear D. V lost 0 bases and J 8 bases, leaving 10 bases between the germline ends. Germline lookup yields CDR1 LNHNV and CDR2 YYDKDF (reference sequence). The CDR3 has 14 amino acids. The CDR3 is CATSREIEGGELFF. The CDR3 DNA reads TGTGCCACCAGCAGAGAAATTGAAGGAGGGGAGCTGTTTTTT.

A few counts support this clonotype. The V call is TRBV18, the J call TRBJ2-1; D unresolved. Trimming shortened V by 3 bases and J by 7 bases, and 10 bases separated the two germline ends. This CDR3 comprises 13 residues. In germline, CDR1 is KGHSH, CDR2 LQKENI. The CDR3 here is CASSPGYGNEQFF. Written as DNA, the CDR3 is TGTGCCAGCTCACCGGGATACGGGAATGAGCAGTTCTTC. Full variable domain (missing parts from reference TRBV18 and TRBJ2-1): NAGVMQNPRHLVRRRGQEARLRCSPMKGHSHVYWYRQLPEEGLKFMVYLQKENIIDESGMPKERFSAEFPKEGPSILRIQQVVRGDSAAYFCASSPGYGNEQFFGPGTRLTVL.

In DNA form, the CDR3 reads TGTGCCATCAGTGATCGGAACTCTGGAAACACCATATATTTT. It translates to CAISDRNSGNTIYF. This chain joins TRBV10-3 and TRBJ1-3; D not certain. Germline-derived CDR1 and CDR2 are ENHRY and SYGVKD. This CDR3 has 14 residues. V dropped 3 bases and J dropped 0 bases, with 6 bases sitting between them.

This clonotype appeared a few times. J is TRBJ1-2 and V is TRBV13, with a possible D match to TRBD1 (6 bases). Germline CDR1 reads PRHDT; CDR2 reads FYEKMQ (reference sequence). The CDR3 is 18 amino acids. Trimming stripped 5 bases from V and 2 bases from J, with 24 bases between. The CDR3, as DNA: TGTGCCAGCAGCCTGGGGGCAGTACCCTTTTTATCGAACTATGGCTACACCTTC. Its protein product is CASSLGAVPFLSNYGYTF.

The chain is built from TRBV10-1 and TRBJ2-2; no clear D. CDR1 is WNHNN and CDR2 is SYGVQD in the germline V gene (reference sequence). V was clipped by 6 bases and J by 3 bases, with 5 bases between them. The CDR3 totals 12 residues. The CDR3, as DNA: TGCGCCAGCAGCCAGGACACCGGGGAGCTGTTTTTT. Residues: CASSQDTGELFF.

The CDR3 spells CATSRDPGRGNTIYF. CDR3 nucleotide sequence: TGTGCCACCAGCAGAGATCCAGGTCGGGGAAACACCATATATTTT. The gene calls are TRBV15 and TRBJ1-3; D gene uncertain. The V end lost 0 bases, the J end lost 4 bases, and 10 bases lay between the germline ends. CDR1 and CDR2 from the germline V gene are LNHNV and YYDKDF (reference sequence). The CDR3 is made up of 15 amino acids.

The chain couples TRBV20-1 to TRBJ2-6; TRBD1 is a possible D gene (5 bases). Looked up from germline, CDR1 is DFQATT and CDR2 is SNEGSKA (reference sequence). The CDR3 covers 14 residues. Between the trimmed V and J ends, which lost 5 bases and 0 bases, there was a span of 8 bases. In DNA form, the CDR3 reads TGCAGTGCTCCTCAGGGCTCTGGGGCCAACGTCCTGACTTTC. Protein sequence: CSAPQGSGANVLTF.

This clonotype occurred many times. CDR3 DNA: TGCAGTGCGTACGGACAGTTCGACTCTGGAAACACCATATATTTT. Protein sequence: CSAYGQFDSGNTIYF. This chain uses TRBV20-1 with TRBJ1-3; the D gene is possibly TRBD1 (6 bases). V lost 6 bases to trimming and J lost 0 bases, with 15 bases between them. Germline V gene data show CDR1 as DFQATT and CDR2 as SNEGSKA (reference sequence). The CDR3 contains 15 residues.

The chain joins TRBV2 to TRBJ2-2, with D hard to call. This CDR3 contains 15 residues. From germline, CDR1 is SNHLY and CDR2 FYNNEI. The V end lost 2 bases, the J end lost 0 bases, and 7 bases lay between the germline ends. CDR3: CASSEQASNTGELFF. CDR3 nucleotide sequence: TGTGCCAGCAGTGAACAGGCTTCGAACACCGGGGAGCTGTTTTTT.

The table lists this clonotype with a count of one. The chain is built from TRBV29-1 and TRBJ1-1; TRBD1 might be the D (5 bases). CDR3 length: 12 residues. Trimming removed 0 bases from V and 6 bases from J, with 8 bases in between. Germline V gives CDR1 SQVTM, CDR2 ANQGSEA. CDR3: CSVEEGVAEAFF. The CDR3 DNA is TGCAGCGTTGAAGAAGGGGTCGCTGAAGCTTTCTTT.